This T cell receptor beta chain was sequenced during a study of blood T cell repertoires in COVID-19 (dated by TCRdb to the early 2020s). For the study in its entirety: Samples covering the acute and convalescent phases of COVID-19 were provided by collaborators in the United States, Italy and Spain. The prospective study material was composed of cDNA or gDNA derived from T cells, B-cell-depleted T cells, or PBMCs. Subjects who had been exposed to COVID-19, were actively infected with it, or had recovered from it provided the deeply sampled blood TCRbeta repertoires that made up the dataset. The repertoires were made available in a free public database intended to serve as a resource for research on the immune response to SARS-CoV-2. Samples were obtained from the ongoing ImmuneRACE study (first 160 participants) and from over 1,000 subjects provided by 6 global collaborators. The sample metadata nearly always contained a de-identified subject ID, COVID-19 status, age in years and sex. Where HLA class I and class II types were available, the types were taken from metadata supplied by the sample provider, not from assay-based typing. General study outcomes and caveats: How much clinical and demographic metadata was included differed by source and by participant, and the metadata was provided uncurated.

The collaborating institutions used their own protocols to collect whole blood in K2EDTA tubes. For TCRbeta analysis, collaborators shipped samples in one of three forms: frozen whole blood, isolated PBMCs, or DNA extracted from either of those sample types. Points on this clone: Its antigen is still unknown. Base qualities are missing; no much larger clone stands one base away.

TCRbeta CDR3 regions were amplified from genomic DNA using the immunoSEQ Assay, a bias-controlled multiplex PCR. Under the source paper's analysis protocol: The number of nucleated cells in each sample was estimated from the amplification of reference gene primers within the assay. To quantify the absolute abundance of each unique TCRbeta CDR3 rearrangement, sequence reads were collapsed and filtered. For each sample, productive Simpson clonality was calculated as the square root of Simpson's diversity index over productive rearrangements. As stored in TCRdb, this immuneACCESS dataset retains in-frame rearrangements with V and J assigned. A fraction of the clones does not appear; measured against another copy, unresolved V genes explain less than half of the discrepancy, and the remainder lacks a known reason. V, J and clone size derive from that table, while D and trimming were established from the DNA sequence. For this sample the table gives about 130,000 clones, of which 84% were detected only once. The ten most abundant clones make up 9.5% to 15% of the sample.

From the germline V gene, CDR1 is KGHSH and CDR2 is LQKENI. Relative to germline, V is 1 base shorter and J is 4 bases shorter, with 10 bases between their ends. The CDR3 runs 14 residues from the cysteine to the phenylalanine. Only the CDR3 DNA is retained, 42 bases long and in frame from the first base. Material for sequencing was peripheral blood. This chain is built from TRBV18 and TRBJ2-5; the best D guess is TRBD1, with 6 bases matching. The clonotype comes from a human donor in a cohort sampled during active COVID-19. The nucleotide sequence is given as TGTGCCAGCTCACCACTTGCAGGGGTAGAGACCCAGTACTTC. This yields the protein CASSPLAGVETQYF.